This TCR beta chain was identified in a study of T cell repertoires and HLA-DP antigens. Sequencing used immunoSEQ multiplex PCR; TCRdb keeps in-frame clones, though not all of them. The sample contains over 100,000 clones, approximately 92% of which appear only once. This clone showed up just once. Its antigen remains unknown. The sequencing input was CD4+ T cells from PBMCs. The sequence derives from a young woman in good health and CMV-seronegative.

CDR3 nucleotides: TGCGCCAGCAGCTTGATCCCCCTGGACTCTGGGGCCAACGTCCTGACTTTC. This sequence encodes CASSLIPLDSGANVLTF. The chain uses TRBV5-1 and TRBJ2-6; D uncertain. Germline V gene lookup returns CDR1 SGHRS and CDR2 YFSETQ. The CDR3 runs to 17 residues. Trimming left V 1 base short and J 0 bases short, with 11 bases between.